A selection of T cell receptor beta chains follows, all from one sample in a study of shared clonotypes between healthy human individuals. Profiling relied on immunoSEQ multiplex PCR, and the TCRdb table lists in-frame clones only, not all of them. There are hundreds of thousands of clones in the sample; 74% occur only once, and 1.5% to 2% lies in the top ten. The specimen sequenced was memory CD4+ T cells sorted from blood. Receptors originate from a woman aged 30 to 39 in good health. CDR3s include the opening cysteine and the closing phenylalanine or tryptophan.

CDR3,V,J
CATSRDRRQNTEAFF,TRBV15,TRBJ1-1
CASSTRDSLYYGYTF,TRBV19,TRBJ1-2
CASSLRDNSNQPQHF,TRBV28,TRBJ1-5
CASSPYIEEQYF,TRBV11-3,TRBJ2-7
CASSLAGDNQPQHF,TRBV7-9,TRBJ1-5
CSAGDRGAETQYF,TRBV29-1,TRBJ2-5
CASSLAGHYNEQFF,TRBV11-2,TRBJ2-1
CASSKDEDRGLETQYF,TRBV11-2,TRBJ2-5
CASSAILFGQRQETQYF,TRBV28,TRBJ2-5
CASSPPYQETQYF,TRBV18,TRBJ2-5
CASSLGQSNEQFF,TRBV7-2,TRBJ2-1
CASSWVRLAGASSYNEQFF,TRBV5-1,TRBJ2-1
CASSPLVGANVLTF,TRBV5-5,TRBJ2-6
CASKAKTGDTGELFF,TRBV18,TRBJ2-2
CASSPQGGSGANVLTF,TRBV18,TRBJ2-6
CASSSPRGRPDTQYF,TRBV5-8,TRBJ2-3
CASSPPTDSYNEQFF,TRBV28,TRBJ2-1
CASSSPTGESNQPQHF,TRBV28,TRBJ1-5
CASSLTLAGGGGTQYF,TRBV27,TRBJ2-3
CASSRDSASTEAFF,TRBV5-8,TRBJ1-1
CASSLKKDSQSYNEQFF,TRBV5-1,TRBJ2-1
CASSFEAVNSGANVLTF,TRBV27,TRBJ2-6
CASTRDAGDTQYF,TRBV25-1,TRBJ2-3
CASSYERQGGGYTF,TRBV6-5,TRBJ1-2
CASSFSPLAGQSYNEQFF,TRBV5-1,TRBJ2-1
CASTAGGPANEKLFF,TRBV6-1,TRBJ1-4
CASSARDRVGTDTQYF,TRBV7-2,TRBJ2-3
CASSLAKGLTSGTLEQYF,TRBV5-1,TRBJ2-7
CASTVTSGIETQYF,TRBV28,TRBJ2-5
CATSGQSSYEQYF,TRBV2,TRBJ2-7
CASSSQGAMDYGYTF,TRBV7-9,TRBJ1-2
CASREFVSTDTQYF,TRBV2,TRBJ2-3
CASSLAGTADSPLHF,TRBV5-1,TRBJ1-6
CASSVSQGVKQEGSNQPQHF,TRBV2,TRBJ1-5
CASSLSGSHEQYF,TRBV25-1,TRBJ2-7
CASSSRFLIRNQPQHF,TRBV11-3,TRBJ1-5
CASSPQGAAYNEQFF,TRBV6-4,TRBJ2-1
CASSLSTVGGEKLFF,TRBV5-1,TRBJ1-4
CASSLGSYGELFF,TRBV7-9,TRBJ2-2
CASSPGTSVTDTQYF,TRBV7-6,TRBJ2-3
CATQGGGKTQYF,TRBV11-2,TRBJ2-5
CASSFHGGTEAFF,TRBV5-1,TRBJ1-1
CASSDQGLSYEQYF,TRBV25-1,TRBJ2-7
CAISERVDTNYGYTF,TRBV10-3,TRBJ1-2
CASRTGLCGYTF,TRBV21-1,TRBJ1-2
CATSKEIAGGANEQFF,TRBV15,TRBJ2-1
CASSYSRRLPISEAFF,TRBV6-5,TRBJ1-1
CASSPWVGGDYGYTF,TRBV5-4,TRBJ1-2
CASRTGEDYGYTF,TRBV5-1,TRBJ1-2
CSVDRDSQETQYF,TRBV29-1,TRBJ2-5
CASSSTGGYGETQYF,TRBV11-2,TRBJ2-5
CASSLVPPEETQYF,TRBV28,TRBJ2-5
CASSGGTGSSYNSPLHF,TRBV28,TRBJ1-6
CASSLTTLGKNIQYF,TRBV7-2,TRBJ2-4
CASSSMGGGMNTEAFF,TRBV5-1,TRBJ1-1
CASSQQQGLLNTEAFF,TRBV23-1,TRBJ1-1
CASSGTRLGISEQYF,TRBV27,TRBJ2-7
CASRLAGQETQYF,TRBV10-2,TRBJ2-5
CASSQRASGANVLTF,TRBV7-2,TRBJ2-6
CASSRTPHRGADTF,TRBV7-2,TRBJ1-2